This T cell receptor (beta chain) comes out of a study of identical twins. cDNA molecules carried unique molecular identifiers, and template switching added a universal primer site. One entry per CDR3 protein results from TCRdb running MiXCR on the 5' RACE reads. The data contain more than 1.5 million distinct CDR3 sequences, roughly 35% of them singletons. This CDR3 region has 13 residues. V dropped 0 bases and J dropped 11 bases, with 16 bases sitting between them. The V gene's germline CDR1 is DFQATT and CDR2 SNEGSKA (reference sequence). Regarding the study as a whole: A lower insertion count was a feature of abundant cord blood beta clonotypes, with no such feature in memory repertoires.

This clonotype occurred a few times. Its specificity is unknown. This receptor was identified in a newborn girl in good health. The sequencing sample was made of cord blood. The V and J genes are TRBV20-1 and TRBJ2-5; tentatively, D is TRBD1 (6 bases). CDR3 protein: CSARDRGHPEQYF. CDR3 nucleotides: TGCAGTGCTAGAGATCGGGGACACCCAGAGCAGTACTTC.